The T cell receptor beta chain under discussion was sequenced for a study of T cell responses to AZD1222 COVID-19 vaccine. Study at large: The analysis combined second doses at about 4 or about 12 weeks.

Germline V CDR1 and CDR2: SQVTM, ANQGSEA. This CDR3 region has 14 residues. Trimming left V 0 bases short and J 0 bases short, with 8 bases between. The repertoire was sequenced with immunoSEQ multiplex PCR; TCRdb's copy has only in-frame clones and lacks some. The repertoire holds around 77,000 clones, about nine tenths seen once, with under 3% in the top ten. The sequence came from an adult in good health. The chain has TRBV29-1 and TRBJ1-2; D gene unclear. The sample in question was peripheral blood, obtained on day 0 of AZD1222 vaccination. Here the CDR3 DNA reads TGCAGCGTTGAAGAAGCCGGGACTAACTATGGCTACACCTTC. Protein sequence: CSVEEAGTNYGYTF.